A single sample is the source of the 9 T cell receptor beta chains below, sequenced in a study of blood T cell repertoires in COVID-19. Data came from immunoSEQ multiplex PCR; TCRdb stores just in-frame clones and leaves some out. In the table there are more than 20,000 clones, roughly 90% of which are singletons. The sequencing input was peripheral blood. These receptors originate from a human donor in a cohort sampled during active COVID-19.

V is TRBV29-1 and J is TRBJ1-1; no reliable D call. The germline V and J ends were trimmed by 1 base and 7 bases, with 7 bases remaining between them. The germline V gene encodes CDR1 SQVTM and CDR2 ANQGSEA. The length of the CDR3 is 11 residues. DNA of the CDR3: TGCAGCGTTGAAGGGGCCGTTGAAGCTTTCTTT. It encodes CSVEGAVEAFF.

J is TRBJ2-5 and V is TRBV5-8; D possibly corresponds to TRBD1 (5 bases). The CDR3 contains 13 residues. The V gene's germline CDR1 is SGHTS and CDR2 YDEGEE. The germline V and J ends were trimmed by 1 base and 4 bases, with 8 bases remaining between them. The CDR3 region has the DNA TGTGCCAGCAGCTTGCTGGGGCCAGAGACCCAGTACTTC. Translated, it gives CASSLLGPETQYF.

The chain joins TRBV5-1 to TRBJ2-5; 11 nucleotides align to TRBD2. The germline V gene has CDR1 SGHRS and CDR2 YFSETQ. The CDR3 is made up of 14 amino acids. Trimming at V came to 3 bases and at J to 2 bases, leaving 0 bases not matched to a gene. CDR3 bases: TGCGCCAGCAGCTCTAGCGGGGGGCAAGAGACCCAGTACTTC. This gives the protein CASSSSGGQETQYF.

The V gene is TRBV5-1, the J gene TRBJ1-4, with 7 bases that match TRBD1. CDR1 and CDR2 from the germline V gene are SGHRS and YFSETQ. The CDR3 spans 16 residues. Trimming at V came to 1 base and at J to 3 bases, leaving 6 bases not matched to a gene. The CDR3 nucleotides are TGCGCCAGCAGCTTGTACGTCGGACAGGCTAATGAAAAACTGTTTTTT. This codes for CASSLYVGQANEKLFF. Full variable domain (rest looked up from reference TRBV5-1 and TRBJ1-4): KAGVTQTPRYLIKTRGQQVTLSCSPISGHRSVSWYQQTPGQGLQFLFEYFSETQRNKGNFPGRFSGRQFSNSRSEMNVSTLELGDSALYLCASSLYVGQANEKLFFGSGTQLSVL.

V usage is TRBV12-5 and J usage is TRBJ2-6; a possible D gene is TRBD1 (6 bases). V was pared by 6 bases and J by 3 bases, with 12 bases between. The germline V gene encodes CDR1 LGHNT and CDR2 FRNRAP. CDR3 length: 15 amino acids. The CDR3 is CASGTYRVGANVLTF. The CDR3 DNA sequence: TGTGCTAGTGGAACCTACAGGGTTGGGGCCAACGTCCTGACTTTC.

This clone was found a few times. The gene calls are TRBV5-4 and TRBJ2-7; D may be TRBD1 (7 bases). Trimming stripped 0 bases from V and 9 bases from J, with 16 bases between. The CDR3 is made up of 14 amino acids. Germline lookup yields CDR1 SGHNT and CDR2 YYREEE (reference sequence). CDR3 loop: CASSLDPGGNGQYF. The CDR3, as DNA: TGTGCCAGCAGCTTGGATCCAGGGGGGAACGGGCAGTACTTC.

This chain uses TRBV11-2 with TRBJ2-7, with D possibly being TRBD1 (5 bases). Germline V CDR1 and CDR2: SGHAT, FQNNGV. V was clipped by 5 bases and J by 2 bases, with 13 bases between them. CDR3 length: 14 amino acids. The CDR3 loop reads CASSPRETAYEQYF. The DNA for the CDR3 is TGTGCCAGCAGCCCCCGTGAGACAGCCTACGAGCAGTACTTC.

V and J are TRBV7-8 and TRBJ2-7; D is possibly TRBD2 (6 bases). The CDR3 length is 15 residues. Trimming pared 1 base from V and 4 bases from J, leaving 14 bases between. Germline values: CDR1 SGHVS, CDR2 FQNEAQ. Here the CDR3 reads CASSLETGVGYEQYF. CDR3 DNA sequence: TGTGCCAGCAGCTTAGAGACGGGAGTCGGGTACGAGCAGTACTTC.

The V call is TRBV6-5, the J call TRBJ1-5, with unresolved D. Looked up from germline, CDR1 is MNHEY and CDR2 is SVGAGI. The CDR3 totals 14 residues. Trimming took 2 bases from V and 1 from J, leaving 6 bases between them. This CDR3 is CASSYRESNQPQHF. The CDR3 nucleotides read TGTGCCAGCAGTTACCGGGAAAGCAATCAGCCCCAGCATTTT.